The 5 T cell receptor beta chains below come from one sample, sequenced in a study of blood T cell repertoires in COVID-19. Libraries were prepared by immunoSEQ multiplex PCR; TCRdb keeps only in-frame clonotypes and omits some of them. The data contain approximately 190,000 clones, approximately 80% of them singletons. Sequencing was carried out using peripheral blood. These receptors were obtained from a human donor in a cohort sampled during active COVID-19.

In regard to this clone: The same CDR3 is also encoded by other DNA sequences in this sample. This chain uses TRBV20-1 with TRBJ2-7, with TRBD2 as a possible D gene (5 bases). V was trimmed by 3 bases and J by 4 bases, leaving 7 bases between them. The germline gives CDR1 DFQATT, CDR2 SNEGSKA (reference sequence). CDR3 length: 11 amino acids. The CDR3 sequence: CSASSGYEQYF. CDR3 sequence (DNA): TGCAGTGCTAGTTCGGGATACGAGCAGTACTTC.

This clone turned up a few times. The rearrangement links TRBV4-1 to TRBJ1-2; TRBD1 agrees at 7 bases. Trimming cost V 2 bases and J 5 bases; bases outside gene matches: 11. Germline assignment: CDR1 MGHRA and CDR2 YSYEKL. The CDR3 has 16 amino acids. Written as DNA, the CDR3 is TGCGCCAGCAGCCAATCCTCCGCGGCAGGGGGGTATGGCTACACCTTC. Protein sequence: CASSQSSAAGGYGYTF.

In nucleotides, the CDR3 is TGTGCCAGTAGTCTTCACAACAGGAACACTGAAGCTTTCTTT. This codes for CASSLHNRNTEAFF. V gene TRBV19 combines with J gene TRBJ1-1; D uncertain. The germline CDR1 and CDR2 sequences are LNHDA and SQIVND (reference sequence). V lost 5 bases to trimming and J lost 1 base, with 11 bases between them. The CDR3 has 14 residues. Full variable domain (missing parts from reference TRBV19 and TRBJ1-1): DGGITQSPKYLFRKEGQNVTLSCEQNLNHDAMYWYRQDPGQGLRLIYYSQIVNDFQKGDIAEGYSVSREKKESFPLTVTSAQKNPTAFYLCASSLHNRNTEAFFGQGTRLTVV.

The chain has TRBV12-3 or TRBV12-4 and TRBJ2-3; D remains ambiguous. This CDR3 is 11 amino acids long. With 4 bases removed from V and 8 bases from J, the gap between germline ends came to 7 bases. The CDR3 region has the DNA TGTGCCAGCAGTTCCCCGAGTACGCAGTATTTT. It specifies CASSSPSTQYF.

The chain links TRBV2 to TRBJ1-5; D not resolved. Germline lookup yields CDR1 SNHLY and CDR2 FYNNEI. Trimming took 3 bases from V and 5 from J, leaving 11 bases between them. This CDR3 is 14 amino acids long. The CDR3 protein is CASSDSNGYQPQHF. The DNA of the CDR3 is TGTGCCAGCAGTGACTCCAACGGGTATCAGCCCCAGCATTTT.